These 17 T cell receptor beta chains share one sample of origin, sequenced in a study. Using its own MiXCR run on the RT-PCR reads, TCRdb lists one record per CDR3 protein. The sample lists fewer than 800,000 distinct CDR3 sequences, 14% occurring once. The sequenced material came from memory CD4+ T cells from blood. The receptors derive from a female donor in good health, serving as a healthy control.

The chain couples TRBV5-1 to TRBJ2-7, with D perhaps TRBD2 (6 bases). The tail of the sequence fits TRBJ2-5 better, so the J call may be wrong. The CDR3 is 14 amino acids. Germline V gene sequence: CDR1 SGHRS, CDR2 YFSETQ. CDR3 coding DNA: TGCGCCAGCAGCTTGTACGGGGGTCAAGAGACCCAGTACTTC. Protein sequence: CASSLYGGQETQYF.

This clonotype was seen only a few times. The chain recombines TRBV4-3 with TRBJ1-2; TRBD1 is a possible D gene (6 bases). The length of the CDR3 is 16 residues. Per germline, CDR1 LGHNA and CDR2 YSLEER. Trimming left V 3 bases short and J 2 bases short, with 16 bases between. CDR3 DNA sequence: TGCGCCAGCAGCCACGGGACGGCGGGGGGCAACTATGGCTACACCTTC. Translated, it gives CASSHGTAGGNYGYTF.

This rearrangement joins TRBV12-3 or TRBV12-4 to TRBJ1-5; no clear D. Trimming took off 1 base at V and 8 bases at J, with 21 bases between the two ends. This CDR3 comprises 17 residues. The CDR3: CASSLGGRRWVGEPQHF. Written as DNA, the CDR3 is TGTGCCAGCAGTTTAGGTGGTCGGAGGTGGGTCGGGGAGCCCCAGCATTTT.

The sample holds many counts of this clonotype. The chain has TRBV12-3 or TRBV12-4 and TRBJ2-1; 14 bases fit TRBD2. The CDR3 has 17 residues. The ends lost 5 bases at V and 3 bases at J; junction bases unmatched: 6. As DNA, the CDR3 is TGTGCCAGCAGTCCTGCCGGGACTAGCGGGAGCTACAATGAGCAGTTCTTC. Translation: CASSPAGTSGSYNEQFF.

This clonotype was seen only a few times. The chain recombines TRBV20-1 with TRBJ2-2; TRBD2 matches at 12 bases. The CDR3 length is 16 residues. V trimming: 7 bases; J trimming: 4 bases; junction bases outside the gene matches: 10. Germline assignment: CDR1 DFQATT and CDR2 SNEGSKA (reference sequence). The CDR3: CSVGTSGRRGTGELFF. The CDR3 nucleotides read TGCAGTGTCGGAACTAGCGGGAGGAGGGGCACCGGGGAGCTGTTTTTT.

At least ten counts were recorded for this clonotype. The CDR3 DNA is TGCAGTGCCTTACAGGCTCGTGCCAGCACAGATACGCAGTATTTT. Protein sequence: CSALQARASTDTQYF. J is TRBJ2-3 and V is TRBV20-1; D might be TRBD1 (5 bases). In germline, CDR1 is DFQATT, CDR2 SNEGSKA (reference sequence). The CDR3 is 15 amino acids. V was clipped by 6 bases and J by 0 bases, with 16 bases between them.

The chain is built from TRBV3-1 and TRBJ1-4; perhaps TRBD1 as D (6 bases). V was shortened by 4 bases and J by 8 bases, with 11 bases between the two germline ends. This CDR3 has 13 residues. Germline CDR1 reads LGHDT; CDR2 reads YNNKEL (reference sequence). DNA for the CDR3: TGTGCCAGCAGCCCTCGGCAGGGGGAAAAACTGTTTTTT. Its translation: CASSPRQGEKLFF.

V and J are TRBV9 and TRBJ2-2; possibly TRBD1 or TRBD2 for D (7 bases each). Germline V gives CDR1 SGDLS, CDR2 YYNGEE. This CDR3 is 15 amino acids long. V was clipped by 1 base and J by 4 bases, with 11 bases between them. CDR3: CASSVTGEGTGELFF. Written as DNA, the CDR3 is TGTGCCAGCAGCGTAACAGGGGAGGGCACCGGGGAGCTGTTTTTT.

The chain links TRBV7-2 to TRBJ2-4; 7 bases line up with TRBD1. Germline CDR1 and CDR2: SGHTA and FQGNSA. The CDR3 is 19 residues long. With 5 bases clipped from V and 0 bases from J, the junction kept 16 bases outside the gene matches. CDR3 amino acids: CASSPRTGSVPVAKNIQYF. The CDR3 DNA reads TGTGCCAGCAGCCCTCGGACAGGATCTGTTCCAGTAGCCAAAAACATTCAGTACTTC.

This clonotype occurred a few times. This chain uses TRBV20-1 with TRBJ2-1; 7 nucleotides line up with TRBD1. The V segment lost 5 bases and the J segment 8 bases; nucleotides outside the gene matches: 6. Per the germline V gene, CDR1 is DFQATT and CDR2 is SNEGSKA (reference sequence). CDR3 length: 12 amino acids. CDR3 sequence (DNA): TGCAGTGCTGGAACAGACAGGGATGAGCAGTTCTTC. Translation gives CSAGTDRDEQFF.

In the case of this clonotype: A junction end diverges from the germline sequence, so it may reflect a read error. The CDR3 DNA follows: TGCGCCAGCAGGTTGGGACAGGGGGCCAGCACAGATACGCAGTATTTT. It codes for CASRLGQGASTDTQYF. The chain couples TRBV5-1 to TRBJ2-3; 12 nucleotides align to TRBD1. This CDR3 is 16 amino acids long. The germline V gene encodes CDR1 SGHRS and CDR2 YFSETQ.

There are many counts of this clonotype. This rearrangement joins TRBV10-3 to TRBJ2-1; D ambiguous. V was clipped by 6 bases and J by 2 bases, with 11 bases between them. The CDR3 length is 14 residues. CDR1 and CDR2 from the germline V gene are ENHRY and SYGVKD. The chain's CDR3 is CAISADPTYNEQFF. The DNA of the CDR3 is TGTGCCATCAGCGCGGACCCAACCTACAATGAGCAGTTCTTC.

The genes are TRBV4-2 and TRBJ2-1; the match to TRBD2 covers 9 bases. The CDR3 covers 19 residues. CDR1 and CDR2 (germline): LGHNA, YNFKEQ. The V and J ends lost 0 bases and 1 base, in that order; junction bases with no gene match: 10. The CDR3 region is CASSQDRVAGVGSYNEQFF. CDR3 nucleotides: TGTGCCAGCAGCCAAGATCGGGTAGCGGGAGTTGGTTCCTACAATGAGCAGTTCTTC.

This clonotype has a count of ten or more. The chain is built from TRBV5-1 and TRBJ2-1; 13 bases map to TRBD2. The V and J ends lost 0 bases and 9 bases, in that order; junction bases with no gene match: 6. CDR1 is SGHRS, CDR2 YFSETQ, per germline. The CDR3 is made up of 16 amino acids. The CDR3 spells CASSLGRLAGGIEQFF. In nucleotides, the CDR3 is TGCGCCAGCAGCTTGGGGCGACTAGCGGGAGGCATTGAGCAGTTCTTC.

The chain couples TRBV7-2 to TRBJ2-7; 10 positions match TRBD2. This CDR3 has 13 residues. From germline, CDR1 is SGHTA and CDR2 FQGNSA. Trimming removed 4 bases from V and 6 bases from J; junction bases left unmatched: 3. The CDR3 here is CASSSSGGAEQYF. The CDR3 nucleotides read TGTGCCAGCAGCTCTAGCGGGGGCGCCGAGCAGTACTTC.

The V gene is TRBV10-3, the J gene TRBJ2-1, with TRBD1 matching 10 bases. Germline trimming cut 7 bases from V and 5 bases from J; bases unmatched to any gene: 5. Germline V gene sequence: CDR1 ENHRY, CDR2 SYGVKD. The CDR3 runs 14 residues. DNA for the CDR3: TGTGCCATCACCGGGACAGGGGCCGACAATGAGCAGTTCTTC. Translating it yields CAITGTGADNEQFF.

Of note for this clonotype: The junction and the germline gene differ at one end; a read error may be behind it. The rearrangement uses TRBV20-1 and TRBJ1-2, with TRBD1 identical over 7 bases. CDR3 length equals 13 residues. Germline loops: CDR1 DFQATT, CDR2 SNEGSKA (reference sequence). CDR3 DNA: TGCAGTGCTAGACAGGGGGGAAACTATGGCTACATCTTC. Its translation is CSARQGGNYGYIF.